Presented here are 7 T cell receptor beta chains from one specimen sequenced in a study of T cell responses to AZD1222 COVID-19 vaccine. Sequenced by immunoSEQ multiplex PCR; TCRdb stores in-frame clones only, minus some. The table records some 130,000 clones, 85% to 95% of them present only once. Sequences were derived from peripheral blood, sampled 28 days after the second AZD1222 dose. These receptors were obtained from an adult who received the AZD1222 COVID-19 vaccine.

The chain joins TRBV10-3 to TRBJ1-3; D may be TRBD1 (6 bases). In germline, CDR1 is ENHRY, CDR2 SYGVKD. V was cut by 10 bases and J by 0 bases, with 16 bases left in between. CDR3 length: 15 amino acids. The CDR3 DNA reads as TGTGCCACCCTACAGGGAGAGGACTCTGGAAACACCATATATTTT. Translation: CATLQGEDSGNTIYF.

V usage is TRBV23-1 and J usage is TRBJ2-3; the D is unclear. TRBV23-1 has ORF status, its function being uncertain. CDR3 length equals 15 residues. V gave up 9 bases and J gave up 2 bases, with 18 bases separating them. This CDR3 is CASMSPPLPTDTQYF. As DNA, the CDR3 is TGCGCCAGTATGTCTCCCCCTCTCCCCACAGATACGCAGTATTTT.

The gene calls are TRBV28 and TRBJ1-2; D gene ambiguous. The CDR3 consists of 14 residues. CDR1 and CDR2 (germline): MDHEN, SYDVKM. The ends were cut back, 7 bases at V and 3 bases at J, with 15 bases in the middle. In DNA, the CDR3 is TGTGCCAGCACCGGGCCTGGAACCTACTATGGCTACACCTTC. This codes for CASTGPGTYYGYTF.

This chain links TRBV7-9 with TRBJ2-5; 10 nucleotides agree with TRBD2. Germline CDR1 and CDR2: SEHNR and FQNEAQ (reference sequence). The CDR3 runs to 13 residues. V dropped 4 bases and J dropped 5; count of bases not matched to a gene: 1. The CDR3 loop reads CASSWGLAETQYF. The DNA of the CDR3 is TGTGCCAGCAGCTGGGGACTAGCGGAGACCCAGTACTTC.

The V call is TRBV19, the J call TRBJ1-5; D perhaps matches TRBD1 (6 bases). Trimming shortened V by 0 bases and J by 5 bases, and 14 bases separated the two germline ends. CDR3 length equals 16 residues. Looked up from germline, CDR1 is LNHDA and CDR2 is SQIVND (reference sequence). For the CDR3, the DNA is TGTGCCAGTAGTATAGATCAGCGGGGGGCAGATCAGCCCCAGCATTTT. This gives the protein CASSIDQRGADQPQHF.

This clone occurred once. The CDR3 nucleotides are TGTGCCAGTAACACAAGGGACTCTGGAAACACCATATATTTT. Translated, it gives CASNTRDSGNTIYF. The chain has TRBV19 and TRBJ1-3; D gene uncertain. The CDR3 runs 14 residues. CDR1 LNHDA and CDR2 SQIVND come from the germline V gene (reference sequence). The V gene lost 7 bases and the J gene lost 0 bases, with 10 bases spanning the gap.

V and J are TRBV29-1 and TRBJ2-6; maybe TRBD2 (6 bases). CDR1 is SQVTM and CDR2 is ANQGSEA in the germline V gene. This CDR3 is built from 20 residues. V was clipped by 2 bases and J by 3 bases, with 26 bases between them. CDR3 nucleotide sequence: TGCAGCGTTGAAACCCACGATCCAGGACCAACGCGGGGTGGGGCCAACGTCCTGACTTTC. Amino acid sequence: CSVETHDPGPTRGGANVLTF.